Listed below are T cell receptor beta chains from one sample, sequenced in a study of T-cell memory formation after mild COVID-19. One entry per CDR3 protein results from TCRdb running MiXCR on the 5' RACE reads. The repertoire holds about 340,000 distinct CDR3 sequences, with 13% to 15% as singletons. The specimen sequenced was PBMCs or a T cell subset sorted from them (not recorded which). The receptors come from a man aged 18 to 30 who had mild COVID-19 (a few samples of this study predate the infection). Cell type and time point are not known. Each CDR3 is given with its conserved first and last residue. Fields, in order: J gene, V gene, CDR3 protein.

j_call: TRBJ2-1
v_call: TRBV5-1
cdr3_aa: CASSSGLAGDYGSNEQFF

j_call: TRBJ1-5
v_call: TRBV6-6
cdr3_aa: CACRQGREQPQHF

j_call: TRBJ2-5
v_call: TRBV7-3
cdr3_aa: CASSLDWGGTQYF

j_call: TRBJ2-2
v_call: TRBV18
cdr3_aa: CASSPGPGFSNTGELFF

j_call: TRBJ2-2
v_call: TRBV29-1
cdr3_aa: CSVARQTNTGELFF

j_call: TRBJ2-3
v_call: TRBV18
cdr3_aa: CASSPNFNTDTQYF

j_call: TRBJ1-1
v_call: TRBV18
cdr3_aa: CASSPPGRGGTEAFF

j_call: TRBJ2-2
v_call: TRBV9
cdr3_aa: CASSGIVGQVNTGELFF

j_call: TRBJ2-5
v_call: TRBV6-2/TRBV6-3
cdr3_aa: CASSSDYHLFQETQYF

j_call: TRBJ2-7
v_call: TRBV4-3
cdr3_aa: CASSQDRGPSSYEQYF

j_call: TRBJ2-3
v_call: TRBV5-1
cdr3_aa: CASSDSLSDTQYF

j_call: TRBJ2-3
v_call: TRBV5-1
cdr3_aa: CASSLRPSGRTDTQYF